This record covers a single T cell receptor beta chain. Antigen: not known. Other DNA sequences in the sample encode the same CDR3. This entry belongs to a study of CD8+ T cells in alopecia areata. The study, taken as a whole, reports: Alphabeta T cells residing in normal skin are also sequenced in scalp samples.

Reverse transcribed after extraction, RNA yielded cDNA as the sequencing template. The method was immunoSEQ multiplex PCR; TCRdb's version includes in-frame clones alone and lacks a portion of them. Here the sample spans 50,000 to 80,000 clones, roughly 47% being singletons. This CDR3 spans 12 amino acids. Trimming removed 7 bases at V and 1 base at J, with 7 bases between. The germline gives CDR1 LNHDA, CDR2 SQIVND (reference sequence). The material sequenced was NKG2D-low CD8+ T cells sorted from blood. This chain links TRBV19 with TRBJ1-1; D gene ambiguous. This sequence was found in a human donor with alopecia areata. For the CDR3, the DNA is TGTGCCAGTAACCCAGGGAACACTGAAGCTTTCTTT. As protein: CASNPGNTEAFF.